These 30 T cell receptor beta chains came from one sample sequenced in a study of post-analysis software for immune sequencing data. Broader study findings: Patients used about five TRBV segments, including TRBV5-6, TRBV5-1 and TRBV20-1, more often than controls.

These TCRs' antigens remain unknown. Unique molecular identifiers were present in the TCR beta cDNA libraries. TCRdb used MiXCR to reprocess the PCR reads, holding one entry per CDR3 protein. The repertoire holds 750,000 to 950,000 distinct CDR3 sequences, 40% to 55% seen once, with roughly 5% in the top ten. What was sequenced was blood. Source of these receptors: a girl aged 5-17 years with multiple sclerosis.

This chain uses TRBV3-1 with TRBJ2-7, with TRBD1 identical over 7 bases. The CDR3 extends over 15 amino acids. The germline V gene encodes CDR1 LGHDT and CDR2 YNNKEL (reference sequence). The V segment lost 4 bases and the J segment 3 bases; nucleotides outside the gene matches: 9. CDR3 amino acids: CASSRPGTARYEQYF. The CDR3 DNA follows: TGTGCCAGCAGCCGCCCGGGGACAGCCCGCTACGAGCAGTACTTC.

This clonotype was picked up a small number of times. The V call is TRBV10-3, the J call TRBJ2-3, with D perhaps TRBD2 (6 bases). From germline, CDR1 is ENHRY and CDR2 SYGVKD. The CDR3 totals 16 residues. With 0 bases removed from V and 1 base from J, the gap between germline ends came to 11 bases. Here the CDR3 reads CAISESTWEGTDTQYF. The CDR3 bases are TGTGCCATCAGTGAGTCGACCTGGGAGGGCACAGATACGCAGTATTTT.

This clonotype was picked up a small number of times. The CDR3 protein is CSAMASGVYEQYF. In nucleotides, the CDR3 is TGCAGTGCTATGGCTAGCGGAGTGTACGAGCAGTACTTC. J is TRBJ2-7 and V is TRBV20-1; 7 positions agree with TRBD2. The CDR3 is 13 amino acids. CDR1 and CDR2 from the germline V gene are DFQATT and SNEGSKA (reference sequence). Unmatched junction bases numbered 7, after V lost 4 bases and J lost 4 bases.

V and J are TRBV12-3 or TRBV12-4 and TRBJ2-5; D call uncertain. The CDR3 is made up of 16 amino acids. The V gene lost 3 bases and the J gene lost 0 bases, with 14 bases spanning the gap. Here the CDR3 DNA reads TGTGCCAGCAGTTTTCAAACGGAGTCGTACCAAGAGACCCAGTACTTC. This sequence encodes CASSFQTESYQETQYF.

This clonotype was recorded a few times. The chain joins TRBV6-1 to TRBJ2-1, with D maybe TRBD1 (6 bases). Trimming removed 1 base from V and 3 bases from J, with 13 bases in between. CDR1 MNHNS and CDR2 SASEGT come from the germline V gene. CDR3 length: 16 amino acids. CDR3 in amino acids: CASSEGGDRFYNEQFF. CDR3 nucleotides: TGTGCCAGCAGTGAAGGGGGTGACAGGTTCTACAATGAGCAGTTCTTC.

This chain uses TRBV29-1 with TRBJ2-7, with D possibly matching TRBD2 (6 bases). Per germline, CDR1 SQVTM and CDR2 ANQGSEA. V gave up 4 bases and J gave up 6 bases, with 22 bases separating them. The CDR3 has 15 residues. DNA of the CDR3: TGCAGCGTTGTCAGGGAGGCAGCTACGGGATTCGAGCAGTACTTC. Its translation: CSVVREAATGFEQYF.

The CDR3 nucleotides are TGCAGTGCTAGAGGGGTACCTGGGACTAGCGGGAGAGACTGGCTCCCTAATACGCAGTATTTT. Translating gives CSARGVPGTSGRDWLPNTQYF. The chain has TRBV20-1 and TRBJ2-3; 14 nucleotides agree with TRBD2. Germline CDR1 DFQATT, CDR2 SNEGSKA (reference sequence). The V gene end was trimmed by 1 base and the J gene end by 7 bases; junction bases not matched to a gene: 22. The CDR3 extends over 21 amino acids.

This clonotype showed up just a few times. The genes are TRBV12-3 or TRBV12-4 and TRBJ2-1; 8 positions agree with TRBD2. CDR3 length: 14 amino acids. The V and J ends lost 5 bases and 3 bases, in that order; junction bases with no gene match: 3. The CDR3 region is CASSAGLVYNEQFF. CDR3 DNA sequence: TGTGCCAGCAGTGCGGGACTAGTCTACAATGAGCAGTTCTTC.

This clonotype occurred a few times. The V gene is TRBV20-1, the J gene TRBJ2-3, with 12 bases aligning to TRBD2. J lost 3 bases, V lost 5 bases, and 6 bases had no gene match. CDR3 length: 15 residues. CDR1 DFQATT and CDR2 SNEGSKA come from the germline V gene (reference sequence). CDR3 sequence: CSAEPTSGRTDTQYF. CDR3 sequence (DNA): TGCAGTGCTGAACCGACTAGCGGGAGAACAGATACGCAGTATTTT.

The V gene is TRBV12-3 or TRBV12-4, the J gene TRBJ2-5, with D perhaps being TRBD1 or TRBD2 (7 bases each). The end of the DNA aligns better with TRBJ2-7, so the J call may be wrong. The CDR3 sequence is 15 residues long. CDR3 amino acids: CASSQGGTKTHEQYF. DNA for the CDR3: TGTGCCAGCAGTCAGGGGGGGACTAAAACCCACGAGCAGTACTTC.

This clonotype was picked up a small number of times. The chain has TRBV12-3 or TRBV12-4 and TRBJ1-6, with D perhaps TRBD1 (5 bases). The CDR3 runs to 13 residues. Trimming cost V 7 bases and J 7 bases, with 11 bases left between them. As DNA, the CDR3 is TGTGCCAGCACCTCGGGACTAAATTCACCCCTCCACTTT. Its protein is CASTSGLNSPLHF.

On this clonotype itself: One end of the junction fails to match germline, which may point to a read error. The chain recombines TRBV5-5 with TRBJ1-5, with D possibly TRBD1 on 5 matching bases. This CDR3 has 15 residues. Germline-derived CDR1 and CDR2 are SGHKS and YYEKEE (reference sequence). This chain's CDR3 is CASSLPGNSDQPQHF. The CDR3 bases are TGTGCCAGCAGCCTTCCAGGGAATAGCGATCAGCCCCAGCATTTT.

The rearrangement links TRBV12-3 or TRBV12-4 to TRBJ1-1; 7 positions agree with TRBD1. CDR3 size: 16 residues. With V trimmed by 1 base and J by 1 base, 6 bases remained unmatched. Written as DNA, the CDR3 is TGTGCCAGCAGTTTAGGAGCGCAGGGGGGGAACACTGAAGCTTTCTTT. It translates to CASSLGAQGGNTEAFF.

The gene calls are TRBV7-2 and TRBJ2-7; D might be TRBD1 (6 bases). This CDR3 is 16 amino acids long. The ends were cut back, 0 bases at V and 5 bases at J, with 17 bases in the middle. The germline gives CDR1 SGHTA, CDR2 FQGNSA. CDR3 in DNA: TGTGCCAGCAGCTTAGCGAGTAGCGCCAGGGGTAACGAGCAGTACTTC. Its translation: CASSLASSARGNEQYF. Full variable domain (remainder filled in from reference TRBV7-2 and TRBJ2-7): GAGVSQSPSNKVTEKGKDVELRCDPISGHTALYWYRQSLGQGLEFLIYFQGNSAPDKSGLPSDRFSAERTGGSVSTLTIQRTQQEDSAVYLCASSLASSARGNEQYFGPGTRLTVT.

This clonotype turned up a few times. The rearrangement uses TRBV12-5 and TRBJ1-1, with D perhaps matching TRBD1 (6 bases). CDR3 length: 14 residues. V shed 0 bases and J shed 8 bases, with 13 bases lying between them. From germline, CDR1 is LGHNT and CDR2 FRNRAP. CDR3 bases: TGTGCTAGTGGTTTGGTAAAGGACAGTAAAGAAGCTTTCTTT. Amino acid sequence: CASGLVKDSKEAFF.

In its sample, this clonotype was seen many times. The genes are TRBV5-1 and TRBJ2-1; D is ambiguous. The CDR3 length is 15 residues. Germline loops: CDR1 SGHRS, CDR2 YFSETQ. Deletions cut 4 bases from V and 5 bases from J, with 16 bases between. The CDR3 DNA reads as TGCGCCAGCAGCCCCCCACCCAGTCCCAACAATGAGCAGTTCTTC. Its protein product is CASSPPPSPNNEQFF.

This clonotype was seen more than once but under ten times. The chain uses TRBV2 and TRBJ2-3; perhaps TRBD1 as D (6 bases). The CDR3 contains 18 residues. V dropped 3 bases and J dropped 0 bases, with 19 bases sitting between them. Germline assignment: CDR1 SNHLY and CDR2 FYNNEI. The CDR3 sequence is CASSDSDRTLPSTDTQYF. In DNA form, the CDR3 reads TGTGCCAGCAGTGATTCTGACAGGACACTTCCTAGCACAGATACGCAGTATTTT. Full variable domain (outside the CDR3, taken from reference TRBV2 and TRBJ2-3): EPEVTQTPSHQVTQMGQEVILRCVPISNHLYFYWYRQILGQKVEFLVSFYNNEISEKSEIFDDQFSVERPDGSNFTLKIRSTKLEDSAMYFCASSDSDRTLPSTDTQYFGPGTRLTVL.

This clonotype turned up a few times. The rearrangement joins TRBV4-2 to TRBJ1-2; 7 nucleotides match TRBD1. Germline loops: CDR1 LGHNA, CDR2 YNFKEQ. CDR3 length: 15 residues. Trimming cost V 0 bases and J 2 bases; bases outside gene matches: 3. The CDR3 DNA follows: TGTGCCAGCAGCCAAGACCTGGACAGGAACTATGGCTACACCTTC. This encodes CASSQDLDRNYGYTF.

The gene calls are TRBV12-3 or TRBV12-4 and TRBJ2-4, with D unresolved. The tail of the sequence fits TRBJ2-5 better, so the J call may be wrong. There are 15 residues in the CDR3. The CDR3 sequence is CASSLLLPPGETQYF. The CDR3 region has the DNA TGTGCCAGCAGTTTACTCCTGCCCCCGGGTGAGACCCAGTACTTC.

This clonotype was seen a handful of times. The chain employs TRBV4-2 and TRBJ2-1, with D perhaps TRBD1 (5 bases). The CDR3 runs 15 residues. V lost 0 bases and J 8 bases, leaving 14 bases between the germline ends. The germline CDR1 and CDR2 sequences are LGHNA and YNFKEQ. The CDR3 sequence is CASSQESRDGDEQFF. DNA for the CDR3: TGTGCCAGCAGCCAAGAGTCCAGGGATGGCGATGAGCAGTTCTTC.

V gene TRBV7-2 combines with J gene TRBJ2-7; tentative D call: TRBD2 (6 bases). V shed 2 bases and J shed 2 bases, with 13 bases lying between them. This CDR3 is built from 15 residues. CDR1 and CDR2 (germline): SGHTA, FQGNSA. CDR3 nucleotide sequence: TGTGCCAGCAGCTTAAGACACGGGACTGCCTACGAGCAGTACTTC. It yields the protein CASSLRHGTAYEQYF.

Written as DNA, the CDR3 is TGCGCCAGCAGCCAAGACCCGGGGCCTGCAACTAATGAAAAACTGTTTTTT. Amino acid sequence: CASSQDPGPATNEKLFF. The chain recombines TRBV4-3 with TRBJ1-4; weak D call: TRBD1 (5 bases). This CDR3 comprises 17 residues. Germline-derived CDR1 and CDR2 are LGHNA and YSLEER. Trimming took off 0 bases at V and 0 bases at J, with 11 bases between the two ends.

This chain links TRBV6-1 with TRBJ2-7; D may be TRBD2 (6 bases). V lost 6 bases to trimming and J lost 5 bases, with 11 bases between them. This CDR3 has 12 amino acids. The germline V gene encodes CDR1 MNHNS and CDR2 SASEGT. For the CDR3, the DNA is TGTGCCAGCAGGACGGGAGATCACGAGCAGTACTTC. The encoded protein is CASRTGDHEQYF.

This clonotype has more than one count but fewer than ten. J is TRBJ2-7 and V is TRBV7-9, with 8 bases fitting TRBD2. V was pared by 4 bases and J by 4 bases, with 6 bases of the junction left unmatched. CDR1 and CDR2 from the germline V gene are SEHNR and FQNEAQ (reference sequence). The CDR3 covers 14 residues. The CDR3 DNA follows: TGTGCCAGCAGCTCCGGACTAGCTATATACGAGCAGTACTTC. As protein: CASSSGLAIYEQYF.

The chain recombines TRBV9 with TRBJ2-1; D perhaps matches TRBD2 (6 bases). Trimming removed 0 bases at V and 0 bases at J, with 10 bases between. CDR1 and CDR2 from the germline V gene are SGDLS and YYNGEE. This CDR3 has 16 residues. The CDR3: CASSVVGAGSYNEQFF. DNA of the CDR3: TGTGCCAGCAGCGTAGTAGGAGCGGGCTCCTACAATGAGCAGTTCTTC.

CDR3 sequence reads: CASSLTPGPKSSYEQYF. Here the CDR3 DNA reads TGTGCCAGCAGTTTAACCCCGGGGCCCAAAAGCTCCTACGAGCAGTACTTC. The genes are TRBV28 and TRBJ2-7; D could derive from TRBD1 or TRBD2 (5 bases each). Trimming left V 2 bases short and J 0 bases short, with 17 bases between. Germline V lookup: CDR1 MDHEN, CDR2 SYDVKM. The CDR3 length is 17 residues. The whole variable domain, remainder taken from reference TRBV28 and TRBJ2-7, is DVKVTQSSRYLVKRTGEKVFLECVQDMDHENMFWYRQDPGLGLRLIYFSYDVKMKEKGDIPEGYSVSREKKERFSLILESASTNQTSMYLCASSLTPGPKSSYEQYFGPGTRLTVT.

V usage is TRBV24-1 and J usage is TRBJ2-3; 10 bases align to TRBD2. The V segment lost 4 bases and the J segment 4 bases; nucleotides outside the gene matches: 7. CDR1 and CDR2 (germline): KGHDR, SFDVKD. The length of the CDR3 is 16 residues. The DNA for the CDR3 is TGTGCCACCAGTGACCCTAGCGGGAGTTCGGCAGATACGCAGTATTTT. The encoded protein is CATSDPSGSSADTQYF.

The CDR3 is CASRPGRLYNSPLHF. CDR3 nucleotides: TGTGCCTCAAGACCGGGACGGCTGTATAATTCACCCCTCCACTTT. The chain couples TRBV10-3 to TRBJ1-6, with D tentatively TRBD1 (5 bases). This CDR3 contains 15 residues. Trimming shortened V by 11 bases and J by 4 bases, and 18 bases separated the two germline ends. Germline CDR1 reads ENHRY; CDR2 reads SYGVKD.

The rearrangement links TRBV9 to TRBJ2-3, with 9 bases matching TRBD2. Germline-derived CDR1 and CDR2 are SGDLS and YYNGEE. This CDR3 region has 15 residues. Germline trimming cut 4 bases from V and 4 bases from J; bases unmatched to any gene: 7. In DNA form, the CDR3 reads TGTGCCAGCAGCAACTTGGGACTAGCCCCAGATACGCAGTATTTT. Translated: CASSNLGLAPDTQYF.

The chain carries TRBV10-3 and TRBJ2-5; D possibly uses TRBD1 or TRBD2 (5 bases each). TRBJ2-7 explains the end of the DNA better; the J call may be wrong. This CDR3 is 14 amino acids long. The germline V gene has CDR1 ENHRY and CDR2 SYGVKD. The CDR3 coding sequence is TGTGCCATCAGTTACGGGCAAGGGACGGGCGAGCAGTACTTC. This translates into CAISYGQGTGEQYF.